The rows below give T cell receptor beta chains drawn from one sample of a study of blood T cell repertoires in COVID-19. This table comes from immunoSEQ multiplex PCR, and its TCRdb copy is limited to in-frame clones, with some not included. In the table there are some 140,000 clones, roughly 85% of which are singletons. Sequencing was done on a sample of peripheral blood. These receptors all come from a man aged 60 to 75 with acute or convalescent COVID-19. Each CDR3 is given without its conserved first and last residue. Fields, in order: CDR3 protein, V gene.

cdr3_aa: ASSARGGEKLF
v_call: TRBV2

cdr3_aa: ASSFDRTFEAF
v_call: TRBV7-2

cdr3_aa: ASSYPSTGVGNSPLH
v_call: TRBV5-4

cdr3_aa: ASSERDRAIQPQH
v_call: TRBV6-1

cdr3_aa: ASNRLFAWASGKGTDTQY
v_call: TRBV28

cdr3_aa: ASFPSLAGSTDTQY
v_call: TRBV28

cdr3_aa: AWIISGQGALGYT
v_call: TRBV30

cdr3_aa: SATLNEKLF
v_call: TRBV20-1

cdr3_aa: ASRGLAGNSTGELF
v_call: TRBV3-1/TRBV3-2

cdr3_aa: ASRWSLTTNTEAF
v_call: TRBV28

cdr3_aa: ATSRDLSAGEKLF
v_call: TRBV15

cdr3_aa: ASSPGQAPYEQY
v_call: TRBV4-1

cdr3_aa: ASTPMTENTGELF
v_call: TRBV13

cdr3_aa: AWSKPGGANTGELF
v_call: TRBV30

cdr3_aa: ATSTDRGHQPQH
v_call: TRBV15

cdr3_aa: ASRPLGLAGGPGNSYEQY
v_call: TRBV27

cdr3_aa: ASSEEGVVRETQY
v_call: TRBV6-1

cdr3_aa: ASSFGQGGYT
v_call: TRBV27

cdr3_aa: ASRPAGTTQTGELF
v_call: TRBV7-6

cdr3_aa: ASSLTDVQGIGYT
v_call: TRBV3-1/TRBV3-2

cdr3_aa: ASSLPGLAGGLTDTQY
v_call: TRBV28

cdr3_aa: ASSESQGAPGYT
v_call: TRBV6-1

cdr3_aa: ASSPEIQRGETQY
v_call: TRBV7-8

cdr3_aa: ASSFGEPRDEQF
v_call: TRBV11-2

cdr3_aa: ASSGPPGGANTGELF
v_call: TRBV7-2

cdr3_aa: ASSPTSGSYNEQF
v_call: TRBV5-1

cdr3_aa: AWSVFGLGQYNEQF
v_call: TRBV30

cdr3_aa: ASSLDRGGTNEKLF
v_call: TRBV5-1

cdr3_aa: ASSHVSSASPYEQY
v_call: TRBV3-1/TRBV3-2

cdr3_aa: ASSGGLGGNSPLH
v_call: TRBV9

cdr3_aa: ASSEYRGQGQGEQF
v_call: TRBV25-1

cdr3_aa: ASSARGLEQF
v_call: TRBV19

cdr3_aa: ASSSLLRHLH
v_call: TRBV28

cdr3_aa: ASSQGTGFRQPQH
v_call: TRBV3-1/TRBV3-2

cdr3_aa: ASSYGRASEAF
v_call: TRBV6-5

cdr3_aa: SGIQGAGGYT
v_call: TRBV29-1

cdr3_aa: ASSSQGASYGYT
v_call: TRBV6-2/TRBV6-3

cdr3_aa: ASSLARGDSGGELF
v_call: TRBV5-1

cdr3_aa: ASSSQGAAYEQY
v_call: TRBV5-4

cdr3_aa: ASSLDWGLFEKLF
v_call: TRBV11-2

cdr3_aa: ASSEMLGTGLTGELF
v_call: TRBV2

cdr3_aa: AWRGGAGNTIY
v_call: TRBV30

cdr3_aa: ASSPRMRGYEQY
v_call: TRBV28

cdr3_aa: ASSQDTGQGQPQH
v_call: TRBV4-2

cdr3_aa: ASRSGTSGHPTQY
v_call: TRBV7-2